This TCR beta chain emerged from a study of T cells in Graves' hyperthyroidism and ophthalmopathy. With 1 base clipped from V and 7 bases from J, the junction kept 4 bases outside the gene matches. The V gene's germline CDR1 is SGHTA and CDR2 FQGNSA. The CDR3 length is 16 residues. RNA transcripts gave rise to amplified TCR beta CDR3 regions. Primed by the HTBI set, a first-round RT-PCR was run on the TCR CDR3. A single record per CDR3 protein comes from TCRdb applying MiXCR to the multiplex PCR reads. The sample lists fewer than 550,000 distinct CDR3 sequences; 15% to 19% were seen once. The V and J genes are TRBV7-2 and TRBJ1-6, with 10 bases that match TRBD1. The specimen sequenced was blood. This clonotype was obtained from a woman younger than 35 with Graves' hyperthyroidism. The CDR3, as DNA: TGTGCCAGCAGCTTAGTCGACAGGGGGCTGAATTCACCCCTCCACTTT. This encodes CASSLVDRGLNSPLHF.